The entry below describes one T cell receptor (beta chain). The antigen this receptor binds is unknown. Nothing much larger sits one base from this clone, and base qualities are not available. This sample stems from a study of blood T cell repertoires in COVID-19 (dated by TCRdb to 2018 to 2020). Background on the whole study: Samples from collaborators originated in the United States, Italy and Spain and spanned both the acute and convalescent phases of COVID-19. Nearly every sample came with metadata listing a de-identified subject ID, COVID-19 status, age in years and sex. The prospective study material was composed of cDNA or gDNA derived from T cells, B-cell-depleted T cells, or PBMCs. A freely available public database, intended as a resource for researchers studying the immune response to SARS-CoV-2, is where the repertoires were released. The dataset comprised deeply sampled blood TCRbeta repertoires from subjects exposed to, actively infected with, or recovered from COVID-19. Where available, HLA class I and class II types were obtained from metadata supplied by the sample provider rather than from assay-based typing. Samples came from the ongoing ImmuneRACE study (first 160 participants) plus 1,254 subjects from 6 global collaborators. Overall study outcomes, separate from this receptor: Clinical and demographic metadata were provided uncurated, with the amount varying by source and participant.

The germline V gene supplies CDR1 SGDLS and CDR2 YYNGEE. Germline trimming: 0 bases from V, 7 bases from J; junction bases outside gene matches: 8. The CDR3 goes from the cysteine to the phenylalanine over 15 residues. Only the CDR3 region is kept as DNA, spanning 45 bases read in frame from base 1. Whole blood was collected in K2EDTA tubes by collaborating institutions according to the institutions' own protocols. Collaborator samples were shipped for TCRbeta analysis as frozen whole blood, isolated PBMCs, or DNA extracted from either sample type. The immunoSEQ Assay, a bias-controlled multiplex PCR, was used to amplify TCRbeta CDR3 regions from genomic DNA. The published analysis was carried out like this. The number of nucleated cells in each sample was estimated from the amplification of reference gene primers within the assay. To quantify the absolute abundance of each unique TCRbeta CDR3 rearrangement, sequence reads were collapsed and filtered. For each sample, productive Simpson clonality was calculated as the square root of Simpson's diversity index across productive rearrangements. This immuneACCESS table, as held by TCRdb, lists in-frame sequences with V and J called but not all clones. Of the missing ones, under half trace to an unresolved V gene in checked studies; the others have no known cause. The D gene and trimming were derived from the DNA, and the V and J assignments and clone size from that table. The sample table shows 12,000 to 15,000 clones, and 70% to 75% are seen once. Of the sample, approximately 13% is held by the ten largest clones.

The sequencing sample was made of peripheral blood. This TCR came from a man in his fifties or sixties with acute or convalescent COVID-19. The chain is assembled from TRBV9 and TRBJ1-1, with TRBD1 identical over 8 junction bases. The nucleotide sequence is given as TGTGCCAGCAGCGTAGGTCAGGGGGCGGCCAGTGAAGCTTTCTTT. The resulting protein is CASSVGQGAASEAFF.